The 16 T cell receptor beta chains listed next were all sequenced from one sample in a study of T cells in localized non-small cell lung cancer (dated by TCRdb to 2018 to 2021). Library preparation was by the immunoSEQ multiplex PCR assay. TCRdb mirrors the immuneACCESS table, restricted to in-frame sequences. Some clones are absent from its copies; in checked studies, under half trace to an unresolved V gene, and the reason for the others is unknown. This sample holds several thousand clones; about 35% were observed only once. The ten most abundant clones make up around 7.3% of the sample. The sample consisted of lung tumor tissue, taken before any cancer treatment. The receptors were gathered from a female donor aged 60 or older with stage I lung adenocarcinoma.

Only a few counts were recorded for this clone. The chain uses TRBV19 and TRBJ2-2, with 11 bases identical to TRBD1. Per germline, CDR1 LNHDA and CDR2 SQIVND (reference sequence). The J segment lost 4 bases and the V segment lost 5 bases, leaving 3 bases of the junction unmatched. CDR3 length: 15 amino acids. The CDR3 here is CASSWGTGGTGELFF. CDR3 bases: TGTGCCAGTAGTTGGGGGACAGGGGGCACCGGGGAGCTGTTTTTT.

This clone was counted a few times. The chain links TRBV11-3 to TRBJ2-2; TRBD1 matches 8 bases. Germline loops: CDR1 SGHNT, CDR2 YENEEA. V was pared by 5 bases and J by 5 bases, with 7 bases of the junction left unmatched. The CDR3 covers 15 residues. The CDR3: CASSPGTGGTGELFF. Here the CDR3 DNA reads TGTGCCAGCAGCCCGGGGACAGGAGGAACCGGGGAGCTGTTTTTT.

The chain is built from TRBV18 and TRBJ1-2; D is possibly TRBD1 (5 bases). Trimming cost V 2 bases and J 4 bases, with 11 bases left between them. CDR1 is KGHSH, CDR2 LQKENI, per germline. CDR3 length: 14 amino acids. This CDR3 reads CASSPSTVSYGYTF. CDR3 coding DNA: TGTGCCAGCTCACCATCGACAGTGAGCTATGGCTACACCTTC. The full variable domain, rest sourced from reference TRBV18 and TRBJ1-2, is NAGVMQNPRHLVRRRGQEARLRCSPMKGHSHVYWYRQLPEEGLKFMVYLQKENIIDESGMPKERFSAEFPKEGPSILRIQQVVRGDSAAYFCASSPSTVSYGYTFGSGTRLTVV.

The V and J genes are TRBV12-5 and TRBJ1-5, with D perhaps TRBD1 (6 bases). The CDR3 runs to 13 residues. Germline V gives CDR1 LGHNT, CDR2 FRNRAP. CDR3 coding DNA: TGTGCCAGCACTGACAGGAGCAATCAGCCCCAGCATTTT. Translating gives CASTDRSNQPQHF. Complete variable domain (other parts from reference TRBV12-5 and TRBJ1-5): DARVTQTPRHKVTEMGQEVTMRCQPILGHNTVFWYRQTMMQGLELLAYFRNRAPLDDSGMPKDRFSAEMPDATLATLKIQPSEPRDSAVYFCASTDRSNQPQHFGDGTRLSIL.

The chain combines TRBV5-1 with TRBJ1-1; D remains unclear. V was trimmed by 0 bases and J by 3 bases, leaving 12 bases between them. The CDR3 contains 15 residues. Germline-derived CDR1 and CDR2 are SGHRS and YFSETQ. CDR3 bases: TGCGCCAGCAGCTTGGCCCGGGGATGGGACACTGAAGCTTTCTTT. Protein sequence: CASSLARGWDTEAFF.

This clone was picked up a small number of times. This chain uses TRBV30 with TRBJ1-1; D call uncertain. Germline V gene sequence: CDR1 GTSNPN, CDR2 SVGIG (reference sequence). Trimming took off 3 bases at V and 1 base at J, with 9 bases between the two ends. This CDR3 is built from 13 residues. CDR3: CAWRGQSNTEAFF. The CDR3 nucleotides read TGTGCCTGGAGAGGGCAGTCGAACACTGAAGCTTTCTTT.

The CDR3, as DNA: TGTGCCAGCACCCGACAGGGGGCGTTCAATGAGCAGTTCTTC. Translation: CASTRQGAFNEQFF. The chain uses TRBV6-8 and TRBJ2-1, with 10 nucleotides matching TRBD1. From germline, CDR1 is MNHGY and CDR2 SAAAGT. V was pared by 7 bases and J by 6 bases, with 6 bases of the junction left unmatched. The CDR3 runs 14 residues.

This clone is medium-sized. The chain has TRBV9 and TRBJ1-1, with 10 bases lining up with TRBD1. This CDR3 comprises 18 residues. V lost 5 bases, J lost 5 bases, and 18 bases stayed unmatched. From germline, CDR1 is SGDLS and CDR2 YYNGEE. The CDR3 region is CASSEALWDRGAETEAFF. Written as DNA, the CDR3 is TGTGCCAGCAGTGAAGCGCTTTGGGACAGGGGAGCCGAAACTGAAGCTTTCTTT.

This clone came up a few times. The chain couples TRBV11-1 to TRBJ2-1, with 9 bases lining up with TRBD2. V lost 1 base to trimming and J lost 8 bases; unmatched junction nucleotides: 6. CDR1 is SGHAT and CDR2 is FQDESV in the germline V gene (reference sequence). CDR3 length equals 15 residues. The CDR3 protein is CASSLVAGGPDEQFF. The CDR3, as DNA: TGTGCCAGCAGCTTAGTGGCGGGGGGGCCCGATGAGCAGTTCTTC. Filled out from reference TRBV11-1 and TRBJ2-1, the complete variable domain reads EAEVAQSPRYKITEKSQAVAFWCDPISGHATLYWYRQILGQGPELLVQFQDESVVDDSQLPKDRFSAERLKGVDSTLKIQPAELGDSAMYLCASSLVAGGPDEQFFGPGTRLTVL.

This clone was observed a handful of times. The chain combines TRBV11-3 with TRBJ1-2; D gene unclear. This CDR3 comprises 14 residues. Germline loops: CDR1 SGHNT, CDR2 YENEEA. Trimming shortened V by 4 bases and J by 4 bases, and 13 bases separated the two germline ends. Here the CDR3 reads CASSSEQGIYGYTF. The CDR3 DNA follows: TGTGCCAGCAGCTCGGAACAAGGGATCTATGGCTACACCTTC.

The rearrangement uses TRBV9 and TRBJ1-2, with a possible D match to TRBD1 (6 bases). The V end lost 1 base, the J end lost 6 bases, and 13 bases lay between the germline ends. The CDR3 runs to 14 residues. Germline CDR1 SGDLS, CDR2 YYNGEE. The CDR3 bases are TGTGCCAGCAGCGTATCTCCAGGGGAGAATGGCTACACCTTC. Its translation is CASSVSPGENGYTF.

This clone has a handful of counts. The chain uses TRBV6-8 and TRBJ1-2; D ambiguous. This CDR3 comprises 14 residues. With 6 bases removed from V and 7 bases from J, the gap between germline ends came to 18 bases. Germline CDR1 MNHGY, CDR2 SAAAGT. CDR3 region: CASRLDRGRSGYTF. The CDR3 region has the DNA TGTGCCAGCAGGCTGGATCGGGGTAGAAGTGGCTACACCTTC.

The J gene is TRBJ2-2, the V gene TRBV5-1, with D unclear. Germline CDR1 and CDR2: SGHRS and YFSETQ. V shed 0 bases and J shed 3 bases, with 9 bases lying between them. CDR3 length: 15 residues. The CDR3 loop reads CASSLGFLDTGELFF. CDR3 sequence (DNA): TGCGCCAGCAGCTTGGGGTTTTTGGACACCGGGGAGCTGTTTTTT.

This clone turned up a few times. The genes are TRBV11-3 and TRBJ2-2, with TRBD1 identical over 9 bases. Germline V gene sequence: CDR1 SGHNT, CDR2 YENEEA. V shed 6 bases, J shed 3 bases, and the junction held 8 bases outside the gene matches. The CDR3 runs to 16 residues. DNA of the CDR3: TGTGCCAGCAGTTTCCGGGACAGGGCGTACACCGGGGAGCTGTTTTTT. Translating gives CASSFRDRAYTGELFF.

CDR3 protein: CASSTGQGYGYTF. In DNA, the CDR3 is TGTGCCAGTAGTACCGGACAGGGGTATGGCTACACCTTC. The chain couples TRBV19 to TRBJ1-2; 9 bases align to TRBD1. Trimming cost V 4 bases and J 5 bases; bases outside gene matches: 2. Germline lookup yields CDR1 LNHDA and CDR2 SQIVND (reference sequence). The CDR3 loop spans 13 amino acids.

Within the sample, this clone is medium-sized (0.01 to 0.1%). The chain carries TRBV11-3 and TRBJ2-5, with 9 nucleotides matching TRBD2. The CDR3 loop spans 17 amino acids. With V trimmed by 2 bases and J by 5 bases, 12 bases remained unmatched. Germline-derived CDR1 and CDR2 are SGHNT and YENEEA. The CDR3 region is CASSLPTSAGGLETQYF. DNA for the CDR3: TGTGCCAGCAGCTTACCGACATCAGCGGGGGGCTTGGAGACCCAGTACTTC.